This T cell receptor beta chain was recorded in a study of T cell responses to AZD1222 COVID-19 vaccine. Study-level results: Clonal diversity was possibly underestimated, and the donors were mostly white British, with more females. Increased Spike-specific TCR breadth and depth were observed after two AZD1222 doses. Close to half of spike-specific TCRs reportedly recognize unmutated variant regions. The study sampled repertoires only after the peak T cell response.

As to this clone: The antigen is unknown.

This CDR3 is built from 13 residues. The V gene's germline CDR1 is SGDLS and CDR2 YYNGEE. V shed 3 bases and J shed 6 bases, with 12 bases lying between them. Assay used: immunoSEQ multiplex PCR; TCRdb lists only in-frame clones, some missing. The profile shows 90,000 to 110,000 clones, approximately 86% of them singletons. This TCR was sampled from an adult in good health. This chain joins TRBV9 and TRBJ1-2; D unresolved. Sequenced material: peripheral blood, taken on day 0 of MenACWY control vaccination. The chain's CDR3 is CASSARSRDGYTF. Written as DNA, the CDR3 is TGTGCCAGCAGCGCCCGATCCCGGGATGGCTACACCTTC.